Listed here are 8 T cell receptor beta chains from one sample, sequenced in a study of cytomegalovirus exposure and HLA in healthy donors (dated by TCRdb to about 2017). Libraries were constructed by the immunoSEQ multiplex PCR assay. For the multiplex PCR, a mixture combining 60 forward primers for TCR Vbeta segments and 13 reverse primers for TCR Jbeta segments was used. The source is immuneACCESS, and TCRdb retained only in-frame sequences with V and J called. Part of the clones is not carried over; for the studies checked, unresolved V genes explain less than half of this, and the remainder is unexplained. The sample table shows about 200,000 clones, and roughly 77% are seen once. 0.39% of the sample belongs to the ten largest clones. The sequenced material came from PBMCs. These receptors were obtained from a male donor in good health and CMV-seropositive.

V usage is TRBV7-2 and J usage is TRBJ2-7, with D uncertain. The CDR3 sequence is 13 residues long. Germline loops: CDR1 SGHTA, CDR2 FQGNSA. V was pared by 5 bases and J by 1 base, with 9 bases between. CDR3 sequence reads: CASSLLRSYEQYF. The CDR3 coding sequence is TGTGCCAGCAGCCTCCTCAGGTCCTACGAGCAGTACTTC.

This sequence joins TRBV10-3 and TRBJ1-6; 9 bases are a match to TRBD1. The V segment lost 5 bases and the J segment 8 bases; nucleotides outside the gene matches: 10. The CDR3 covers 16 residues. From germline, CDR1 is ENHRY and CDR2 SYGVKD. The CDR3 coding sequence is TGTGCCATCAGTAATCCGGGACAGGGTGTTGATTCACCCCTCCACTTT. Translated, it gives CAISNPGQGVDSPLHF.

J is TRBJ2-3 and V is TRBV28; a weak D match, TRBD2 (6 bases). The CDR3 extends over 16 amino acids. Trimming shortened V by 6 bases and J by 4 bases, and 20 bases separated the two germline ends. Germline V gene lookup returns CDR1 MDHEN and CDR2 SYDVKM. The DNA of the CDR3 is TGTGCCAGCAGCTCAAATAGACTAGTTGGATCAGATACGCAGTATTTT. Its translation: CASSSNRLVGSDTQYF.

The chain has TRBV6-1 and TRBJ2-4; no firm D call. V was shortened by 1 base and J by 6 bases, with 4 bases between the two germline ends. The V gene's germline CDR1 is MNHNS and CDR2 SASEGT. The CDR3 covers 12 residues. The DNA of the CDR3 is TGTGCCAGCAGTGAAGGCAGAAACATTCAGTACTTC. As protein: CASSEGRNIQYF.

In this sample, this clone turned up a few times. Other DNA sequences in the same sample also yield this CDR3. V usage is TRBV18 and J usage is TRBJ1-2; TRBD1 is a possible D gene (6 bases). The CDR3 is 14 residues long. The germline V and J ends were trimmed by 5 bases and 8 bases, with 18 bases remaining between them. Germline CDR1 KGHSH, CDR2 LQKENI. The CDR3 spells CASSSGQRGAGYTF. The CDR3, as DNA: TGTGCCAGCTCATCCGGACAGCGGGGAGCGGGCTACACCTTC. Based on the CDR3 plus reference TRBV18 and TRBJ1-2, the full variable domain is NAGVMQNPRHLVRRRGQEARLRCSPMKGHSHVYWYRQLPEEGLKFMVYLQKENIIDESGMPKERFSAEFPKEGPSILRIQQVVRGDSAAYFCASSSGQRGAGYTFGSGTRLTVV.

This clone has just one count. This specimen includes other DNA sequences encoding the same CDR3. This chain connects TRBV6-6 to TRBJ2-7; maybe TRBD1 (5 bases). The CDR3 sequence is 15 residues long. The V gene lost 4 bases and the J gene lost 2 bases, with 15 bases spanning the gap. Germline-derived CDR1 and CDR2 are MNHNY and SVGAGI (reference sequence). In DNA form, the CDR3 reads TGTGCCAGCAGTTCTACAGCTACAGGCACCTACGAGCAGTACTTC. It translates to CASSSTATGTYEQYF.

This clone has just one count. J is TRBJ2-7 and V is TRBV5-5; 9 positions match TRBD1. CDR1 is SGHKS and CDR2 is YYEKEE in the germline V gene (reference sequence). V gave up 4 bases and J gave up 0 bases; unmatched junction bases: 2. This CDR3 spans 14 amino acids. CDR3 DNA: TGTGCCAGCAGCCAGGGACAGGGCTCCTACGAGCAGTACTTC. Encoded protein: CASSQGQGSYEQYF.

The V and J genes are TRBV18 and TRBJ2-1; tentative D call: TRBD2 (6 bases). Between the trimmed V and J ends, which lost 3 bases and 4 bases, there was a span of 13 bases. The CDR3 has 15 residues. Germline assignment: CDR1 KGHSH and CDR2 LQKENI. The CDR3 reads CASSPSVAEYNEQFF. The CDR3 DNA is TGTGCCAGCTCACCCTCGGTAGCGGAATACAATGAGCAGTTCTTC.